The 19 T cell receptor beta chains reported below all come from one sample, sequenced in a study of blood T cell repertoires in COVID-19 (dated by TCRdb to the early 2020s). Libraries were prepared through the immunoSEQ multiplex PCR assay. TCRdb mirrors the immuneACCESS table, restricted to in-frame sequences. Some clones are absent from its copies; in checked studies, under half trace to an unresolved V gene, and the reason for the others is unknown. The sample includes 200,000 to 250,000 clones, with roughly four fifths observed a single time. Clones ranked in the top ten supply 1.9% of the sample. Input material: peripheral blood. The receptors shown here come from a young man who had recovered from COVID-19.

As for this clone: No conserved phenylalanine or tryptophan ends this CDR3, so it is likely a read error. The V and J genes are TRBV6-5 and TRBJ1-2; 9 bases fit TRBD1. The germline gives CDR1 MNHEY, CDR2 SVGAGI. Trimming removed 8 bases from V and 2 bases from J; junction bases left unmatched: 6. The CDR3 spans 14 residues. CDR3 loop: CASQGQGVNYGYTL. CDR3 DNA: TGTGCCAGCCAGGGACAGGGTGTAAACTATGGCTACACCCTC.

The chain has TRBV11-1 and TRBJ1-2; 9 nucleotides match TRBD1. The germline V gene encodes CDR1 SGHAT and CDR2 FQDESV (reference sequence). Germline trimming cut 6 bases from V and 4 bases from J; bases unmatched to any gene: 6. The CDR3 runs 14 residues. The CDR3 bases are TGTGCCAGCAGTTCAACAGGGGGCAGCTATGGCTACACCTTC. Protein product: CASSSTGGSYGYTF. Supplemented by reference TRBV11-1 and TRBJ1-2, the full variable domain reads EAEVAQSPRYKITEKSQAVAFWCDPISGHATLYWYRQILGQGPELLVQFQDESVVDDSQLPKDRFSAERLKGVDSTLKIQPAELGDSAMYLCASSSTGGSYGYTFGSGTRLTVV.

The J gene is TRBJ2-7, the V gene TRBV7-9, with D hard to call. CDR1 SEHNR and CDR2 FQNEAQ come from the germline V gene (reference sequence). The CDR3 has 16 amino acids. Deletions cut 0 bases from V and 0 bases from J, with 12 bases between. The CDR3 DNA reads as TGTGCCAGCAGCTTAGCGCTGGTATACGGCTCCTACGAGCAGTACTTC. Translating it yields CASSLALVYGSYEQYF.

This sequence joins TRBV5-1 and TRBJ1-2; tentative D call: TRBD1 (5 bases). With 0 bases removed from V and 3 bases from J, the gap between germline ends came to 15 bases. CDR1 is SGHRS, CDR2 YFSETQ, per germline. This CDR3 contains 16 residues. For the CDR3, the DNA is TGCGCCAGCAGCTTGGATTTCGGGGGGGACTACTATGGCTACACCTTC. It codes for CASSLDFGGDYYGYTF.

This chain connects TRBV7-2 to TRBJ1-1; 8 positions agree with TRBD1. CDR3 length equals 13 residues. Trimming cost V 5 bases and J 5 bases; bases outside gene matches: 4. The germline CDR1 and CDR2 sequences are SGHTA and FQGNSA. The CDR3 loop is CASSADRGTEAFF. CDR3 nucleotide sequence: TGTGCCAGCAGCGCAGACAGGGGAACTGAAGCTTTCTTT. The whole variable domain, filled in from reference TRBV7-2 and TRBJ1-1, reads GAGVSQSPSNKVTEKGKDVELRCDPISGHTALYWYRQSLGQGLEFLIYFQGNSAPDKSGLPSDRFSAERTGGSVSTLTIQRTQQEDSAVYLCASSADRGTEAFFGQGTRLTVV.

This clone was counted only a few times. The chain recombines TRBV3-1 (or the pseudogene TRBV3-2) with TRBJ1-1; maybe TRBD1 (6 bases). V was shortened by 3 bases and J by 2 bases, with 10 bases between the two germline ends. The CDR3 sequence is 14 residues long. Per the germline V gene, CDR1 is LGHDT and CDR2 is YNNKEL (reference sequence). CDR3 nucleotide sequence: TGTGCCAGCAGCCACGGGACATACAACACTGAAGCTTTCTTT. Translated, it gives CASSHGTYNTEAFF.

The chain is built from TRBV9 and TRBJ1-6; tentative D call: TRBD1 (6 bases). CDR1 SGDLS and CDR2 YYNGEE come from the germline V gene. V lost 0 bases, J lost 10 bases, and 11 bases lay in between. This CDR3 region has 14 residues. CDR3 in amino acids: CASSVETGKSPLHF. The CDR3 nucleotides are TGTGCCAGCAGCGTAGAAACAGGGAAATCACCCCTCCACTTT.

This clone was detected ten times or more. The chain recombines TRBV7-9 with TRBJ1-6; tentatively, D is TRBD1 (5 bases). CDR1 is SEHNR and CDR2 is FQNEAQ in the germline V gene (reference sequence). This CDR3 comprises 13 residues. V dropped 1 base and J dropped 9 bases, with 7 bases sitting between them. CDR3 sequence (DNA): TGTGCCAGCAGCTTAGAGCAGGGTTCACCCCTCCACTTT. It yields the protein CASSLEQGSPLHF.

This clone has only one observation. The chain joins TRBV28 to TRBJ1-3, with D possibly being TRBD1 (6 bases). V lost 2 bases and J lost 1, with 9 bases in between. The CDR3 consists of 15 residues. Looked up from germline, CDR1 is MDHEN and CDR2 is SYDVKM. The CDR3 DNA sequence: TGTGCCAGCAGTTTAAGAGACAGGTCTGGAAACACCATATATTTT. Protein product: CASSLRDRSGNTIYF.

The chain has TRBV5-4 and TRBJ2-1; 11 bases are a match to TRBD2. Germline V gene data show CDR1 as SGHNT and CDR2 as YYREEE (reference sequence). CDR3 length equals 17 residues. Trimming cost V 4 bases and J 4 bases; bases outside gene matches: 10. The CDR3 DNA is TGTGCCAGCAGCCCTTCTAGCGGGGGGTCTTCTTACAATGAGCAGTTCTTC. Protein sequence: CASSPSSGGSSYNEQFF.

The CDR3 protein is CASSLRQGLSYEQYF. The CDR3 DNA is TGCGCCAGCAGCTTGCGACAGGGACTCTCCTACGAGCAGTACTTC. This sequence joins TRBV5-1 and TRBJ2-7, with D possibly matching TRBD1 (7 bases). Germline loops: CDR1 SGHRS, CDR2 YFSETQ. There are 15 residues in the CDR3. V was clipped by 1 base and J by 0 bases, with 11 bases between them.

CDR3 in DNA: TGTGCCAGCAGCTTCAATACAGGGGTGGGCGGGGAGCTGTTTTTT. Protein sequence: CASSFNTGVGGELFF. J is TRBJ2-2 and V is TRBV7-6; TRBD1 matches 7 bases. The CDR3 length is 15 residues. V lost 3 bases to trimming and J lost 7 bases; unmatched junction nucleotides: 8. The germline gives CDR1 SGHVS, CDR2 FNYEAQ.

The V call is TRBV4-2, the J call TRBJ1-2; D possibly corresponds to TRBD1 (5 bases). CDR3 length: 16 amino acids. Germline V gene lookup returns CDR1 LGHNA and CDR2 YNFKEQ. Trimming shortened V by 1 base and J by 5 bases, and 17 bases separated the two germline ends. CDR3 bases: TGTGCCAGCAGCCAAGTCGTCCGGGGGAGGGAATATGGCTACACCTTC. Protein product: CASSQVVRGREYGYTF.

CDR3 DNA: TGTGCCAGCAGGAACACCAATAGCAATCAGCCCCAGCATTTT. Translated, it gives CASRNTNSNQPQHF. The V gene is TRBV6-5, the J gene TRBJ1-5; D not resolved. The V end was cut by 6 bases, the J end by 0 bases, with 9 bases between. The CDR3 contains 14 residues. Germline CDR1 reads MNHEY; CDR2 reads SVGAGI.

J is TRBJ2-6 and V is TRBV9, with D possibly being TRBD1 (5 bases). This CDR3 spans 18 amino acids. CDR1 and CDR2 from the germline V gene are SGDLS and YYNGEE. The V end lost 4 bases, the J end lost 1 base, and 18 bases lay between the germline ends. The CDR3 loop is CASSTRATSGSGANVLTF. CDR3 bases: TGTGCCAGCAGCACCAGAGCAACCTCAGGGTCTGGGGCCAACGTCCTGACTTTC.

The CDR3 DNA sequence: TGTGCCAGCACCCTGGGAGGGGCCAGCACAGATACGCAGTATTTT. Its protein product is CASTLGGASTDTQYF. V usage is TRBV5-4 and J usage is TRBJ2-3; TRBD2 matches at 7 bases. V was pared by 6 bases and J by 0 bases, with 7 bases of the junction left unmatched. This CDR3 spans 15 amino acids. Germline V gene data show CDR1 as SGHNT and CDR2 as YYREEE (reference sequence).

The V and J genes are TRBV6-4 and TRBJ2-1; TRBD2 is a possible D gene (6 bases). V dropped 10 bases and J dropped 0 bases, with 13 bases sitting between them. CDR1 and CDR2 (germline): MRHNA, SNTAGT. The CDR3 spans 14 residues. DNA of the CDR3: TGTGCCACCCGGGAGTTTAGCTCCTACAATGAGCAGTTCTTC. This sequence encodes CATREFSSYNEQFF.

The chain is built from TRBV12-3 or TRBV12-4 and TRBJ1-1; TRBD1 matches at 7 bases. CDR3 length: 13 amino acids. V shed 5 bases and J 4 bases; nucleotides not matched to a gene: 4. Written as DNA, the CDR3 is TGTGCCAGCAGTCGACAGGGCAGCACTGAAGCTTTCTTT. Translation: CASSRQGSTEAFF.

V is TRBV4-1 and J is TRBJ1-2; 7 bases match TRBD1. The CDR3 length is 14 residues. With 4 bases clipped from V and 7 bases from J, the junction kept 9 bases outside the gene matches. From germline, CDR1 is MGHRA and CDR2 YSYEKL. Here the CDR3 reads CASSPRDSGSGYTF. The DNA of the CDR3 is TGCGCCAGCAGCCCCCGGGACAGCGGGAGTGGCTACACCTTC.